This TCR beta chain came from a study of blood T cell repertoires in COVID-19. V lost 5 bases and J lost 4, with 17 bases in between. CDR1 SEHNR and CDR2 FQNEAQ come from the germline V gene (reference sequence). This CDR3 region has 15 residues. This clone was observed once. Original processing notes: Reference gene primer amplification gave nucleated cell count estimates. The method was immunoSEQ multiplex PCR; TCRdb's version includes in-frame clones alone and lacks a portion of them. D and trimming were read from the DNA, whereas the V and J calls and clone size are those reported in that table. The table has 150,000 to 200,000 clones, 88% seen once.

The specimen sequenced was PBMCs or T cells enriched from blood (not recorded which). The source is a woman younger than 35 who had recovered from COVID-19. This chain links TRBV7-9 with TRBJ1-2; no reliable D call. CDR3 residues: CASSIPGATFYGYTF. The CDR3, as DNA: TGTGCCAGCAGCATACCGGGAGCCACCTTCTATGGCTACACCTTC.